The 9 T cell receptor beta chains listed next were all sequenced from one sample in a study of Ad26.COV2.S vaccination and SARS-CoV-2 variants. Here immunoSEQ multiplex PCR was the method, and the copy in TCRdb shows in-frame clones only, minus some. The data hold under 400,000 clones, with about nine tenths observed a single time. Treatment indicated: 15 to 20 received Ad26.COV2.S at low or high dose, single or two shots; 5 received placebo; per-sample allocation not given. Day 63 following the first vaccine or placebo injection was when the samples were taken. The specimen was peripheral blood, collected in a trial of Ad26.COV2.S vaccine versus placebo. The receptors derive from a person aged 18-65 years who received the Ad26.COV2.S COVID-19 vaccine or a placebo.

At least ten counts were recorded for this clone. The chain employs TRBV2 and TRBJ1-1; D ambiguous. CDR3 length: 12 amino acids. CDR1 is SNHLY and CDR2 is FYNNEI in the germline V gene. Deletions cut 10 bases from V and 0 bases from J, with 9 bases between. The CDR3 here is CANRKMNTEAFF. The DNA for the CDR3 is TGTGCCAACCGAAAAATGAACACTGAAGCTTTCTTT.

This chain joins TRBV5-4 and TRBJ1-4; tentative D call: TRBD1 (6 bases). Looked up from germline, CDR1 is SGHNT and CDR2 is YYREEE (reference sequence). This CDR3 spans 12 amino acids. V was trimmed by 1 base and J by 12 bases, leaving 10 bases between them. The CDR3 region is CASSLTGKELFF. CDR3 sequence (DNA): TGTGCCAGCAGCTTGACAGGGAAGGAACTGTTTTTT. Filled out from reference TRBV5-4 and TRBJ1-4, the complete variable domain reads ETGVTQSPTHLIKTRGQQVTLRCSSQSGHNTVSWYQQALGQGPQFIFQYYREEENGRGNFPPRFSGLQFPNYSSELNVNALELDDSALYLCASSLTGKELFFGSGTQLSVL.

V and J are TRBV7-6 and TRBJ2-1; 12 nucleotides match TRBD2. This CDR3 region has 17 residues. Germline lookup yields CDR1 SGHVS and CDR2 FNYEAQ. J was trimmed by 1 base and V by 5 bases; bases with no gene match: 6. As DNA, the CDR3 is TGTGCCAGCAGCCCAGGCACTAGCGGGGGGTCCTACAATGAGCAGTTCTTC. Translating it yields CASSPGTSGGSYNEQFF.

This clone was detected only once. The chain employs TRBV11-3 and TRBJ2-1; D is ambiguous. The V gene lost 2 bases and the J gene lost 0 bases, with 20 bases spanning the gap. CDR1 and CDR2 from the germline V gene are SGHNT and YENEEA. The CDR3 extends over 19 amino acids. The CDR3 here is CASSLSGSPEKSSYNEQFF. Written as DNA, the CDR3 is TGTGCCAGCAGCTTATCGGGCAGCCCCGAGAAGAGCTCCTACAATGAGCAGTTCTTC.

The V and J genes are TRBV11-2 and TRBJ1-2, with D perhaps TRBD1 (6 bases). CDR1 and CDR2 from the germline V gene are SGHAT and FQNNGV. CDR3 length equals 14 residues. Between the trimmed V and J ends, which lost 6 bases and 7 bases, there was a span of 18 bases. The CDR3 nucleotides are TGTGCCAGCAGTTTGACTCCGGGGGCGGCTGGCTACACCTTC. It yields the protein CASSLTPGAAGYTF.

The chain joins TRBV6-5 to TRBJ1-3; D is perhaps TRBD1 (5 bases). The CDR3 extends over 15 amino acids. CDR1 is MNHEY and CDR2 is SVGAGI in the germline V gene. Trimming removed 10 bases from V and 3 bases from J, with 19 bases in between. The CDR3, as DNA: TGTGCCACCGGGAGGGCAGGGCCTGGTGGAAACACCATATATTTT. It translates to CATGRAGPGGNTIYF.

The chain employs TRBV7-2 and TRBJ1-4; D remains ambiguous. Trimming pared 5 bases from V and 8 bases from J, leaving 15 bases between. The germline V gene has CDR1 SGHTA and CDR2 FQGNSA. The CDR3 loop spans 14 amino acids. The CDR3 nucleotides are TGTGCCAGCAGCCATGACCGGTCGCAGGAAAAACTGTTTTTT. This sequence encodes CASSHDRSQEKLFF.

This chain connects TRBV2 to TRBJ2-1; 9 bases are a match to TRBD2. V lost 6 bases to trimming and J lost 8 bases; unmatched junction nucleotides: 5. CDR1 and CDR2 (germline): SNHLY, FYNNEI. This CDR3 is 13 amino acids long. CDR3 region: CASRSSGEDEQFF. As DNA, the CDR3 is TGTGCCAGCAGGTCTAGCGGGGAGGATGAGCAGTTCTTC.

The chain has TRBV30 and TRBJ2-2; TRBD1 matches 9 bases. Germline CDR1 is GTSNPN and CDR2 is SVGIG (reference sequence). The CDR3 contains 16 residues. V lost 3 bases to trimming and J lost 5 bases; unmatched junction nucleotides: 10. The CDR3 loop reads CAWRIQGALGTGELFF. The CDR3 bases are TGTGCCTGGAGGATACAGGGGGCACTTGGGACCGGGGAGCTGTTTTTT.